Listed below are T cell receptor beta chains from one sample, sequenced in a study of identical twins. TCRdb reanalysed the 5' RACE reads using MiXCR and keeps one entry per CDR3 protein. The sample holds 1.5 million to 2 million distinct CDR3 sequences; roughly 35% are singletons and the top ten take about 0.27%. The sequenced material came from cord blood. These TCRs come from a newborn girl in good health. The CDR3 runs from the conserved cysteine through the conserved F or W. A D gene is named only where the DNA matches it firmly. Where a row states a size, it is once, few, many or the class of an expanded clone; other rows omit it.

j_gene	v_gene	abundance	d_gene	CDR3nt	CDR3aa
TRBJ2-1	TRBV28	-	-	TGTGCCAGCAGTCCGCAGGTACCCTACGAGCAGTTCTTC	CASSPQVPYEQFF
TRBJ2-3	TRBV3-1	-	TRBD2	TGTGCCAGCAGCAGCCGGACTAGCGGGGGGCCGTTCACAGATACGCAGTATTTT	CASSSRTSGGPFTDTQYF
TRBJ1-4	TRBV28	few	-	TGTGCCAGCAGTTTGAAAGAAAAACTGTTTTTT	CASSLKEKLFF
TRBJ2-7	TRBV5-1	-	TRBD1	TGCGCCAGCAGCATCACGACAGGGGCTGCCATAGAGCAGTACTTC	CASSITTGAAIEQYF
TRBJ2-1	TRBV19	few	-	TGTGCCAGTAGTGCACAGGGGAGGTACAATGAGCAGTTCTTC	CASSAQGRYNEQFF
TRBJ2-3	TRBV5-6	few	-	TGTGCCAGCAGCCGCGGAGGGGTCCTAGATACGCAGTATTTT	CASSRGGVLDTQYF
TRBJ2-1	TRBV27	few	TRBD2	TGTGCCAGCAGTTTGGCGGGGGTACAATCCAATGAGCAGTTCTTC	CASSLAGVQSNEQFF
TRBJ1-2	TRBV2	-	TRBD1	TGTGCCAGCAGTGAAAGACCCCAAACAGGGGGAGGTGGCTACACCTTC	CASSERPQTGGGGYTF
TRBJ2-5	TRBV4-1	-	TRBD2	TGCGCCAGCAGCCAACCCACTAGCGGGAGTGGTGAGACCCAGTACTTC	CASSQPTSGSGETQYF
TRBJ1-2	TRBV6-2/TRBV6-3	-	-	TGTGCCAGCAGTACATGGACTTGGGACTATGGCTACACCTTC	CASSTWTWDYGYTF
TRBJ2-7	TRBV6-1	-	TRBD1	TGTGCCAGCAGCCAAAAGACAGGGGGCCCCTACAATGAGCAGTACTTC	CASSQKTGGPYNEQYF